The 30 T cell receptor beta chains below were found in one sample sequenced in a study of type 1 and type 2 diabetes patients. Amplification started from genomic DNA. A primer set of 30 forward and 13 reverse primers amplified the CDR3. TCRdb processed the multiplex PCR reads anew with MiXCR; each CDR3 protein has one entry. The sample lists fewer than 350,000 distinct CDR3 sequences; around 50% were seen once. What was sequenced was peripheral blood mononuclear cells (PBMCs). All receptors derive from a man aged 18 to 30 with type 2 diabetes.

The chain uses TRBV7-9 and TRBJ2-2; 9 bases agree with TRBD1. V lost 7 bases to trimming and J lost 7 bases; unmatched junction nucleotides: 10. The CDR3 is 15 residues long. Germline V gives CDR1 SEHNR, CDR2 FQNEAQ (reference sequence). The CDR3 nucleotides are TGTGCCAGCACCTCACAGGGGGCGCTTATCGGGGAGCTGTTTTTT. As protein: CASTSQGALIGELFF.

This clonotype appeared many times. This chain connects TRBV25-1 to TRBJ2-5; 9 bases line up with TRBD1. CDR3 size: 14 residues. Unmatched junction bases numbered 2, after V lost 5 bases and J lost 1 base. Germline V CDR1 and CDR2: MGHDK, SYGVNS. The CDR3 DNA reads TGTGCCAGCAGTCTACAGGGGGCCCAAGAGACCCAGTACTTC. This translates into CASSLQGAQETQYF.

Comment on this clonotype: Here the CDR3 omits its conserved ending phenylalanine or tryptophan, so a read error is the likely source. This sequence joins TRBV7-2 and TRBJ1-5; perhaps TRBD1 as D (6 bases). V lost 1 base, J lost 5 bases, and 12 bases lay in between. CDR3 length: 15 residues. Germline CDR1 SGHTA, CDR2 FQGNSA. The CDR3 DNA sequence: TGTGCCAGCAGCTTAGGAACAGGGTTATATCAGCCCCAGCATTCT. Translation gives CASSLGTGLYQPQHS.

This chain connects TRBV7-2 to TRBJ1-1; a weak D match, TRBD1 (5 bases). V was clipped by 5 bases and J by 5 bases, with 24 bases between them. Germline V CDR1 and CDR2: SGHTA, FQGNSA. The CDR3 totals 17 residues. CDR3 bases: TGTGCCAGCAGCGCGCTGGTAGGCCGGGCCGGGGGAACTGAAGCTTTCTTT. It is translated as CASSALVGRAGGTEAFF.

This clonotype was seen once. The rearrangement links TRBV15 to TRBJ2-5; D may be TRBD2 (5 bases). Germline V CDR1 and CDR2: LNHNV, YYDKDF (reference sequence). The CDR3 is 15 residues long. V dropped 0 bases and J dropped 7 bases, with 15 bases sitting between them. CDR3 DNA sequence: TGTGCCACCAGCAGAGAGCGGGCAAATATAGGGACCCAGTACTTC. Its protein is CATSRERANIGTQYF.

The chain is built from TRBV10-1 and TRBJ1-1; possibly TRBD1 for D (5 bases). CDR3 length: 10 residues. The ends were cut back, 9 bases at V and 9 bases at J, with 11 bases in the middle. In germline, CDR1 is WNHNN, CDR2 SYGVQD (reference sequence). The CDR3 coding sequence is TGCGCCAGGGACATTCCGAAAGCTTTCTTT. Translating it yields CARDIPKAFF.

DNA of the CDR3: TGTGCCAGCAGTAGAGGGACAGGGGGCGCGGGTGAGCAGTACTTC. Translation gives CASSRGTGGAGEQYF. V and J are TRBV6-6 and TRBJ2-7, with TRBD1 identical over 12 bases. The junction had 9 bases not matched to a gene; V was cut back by 5 bases and J by 7 bases. The germline V gene encodes CDR1 MNHNY and CDR2 SVGAGI (reference sequence). This CDR3 region has 15 residues.

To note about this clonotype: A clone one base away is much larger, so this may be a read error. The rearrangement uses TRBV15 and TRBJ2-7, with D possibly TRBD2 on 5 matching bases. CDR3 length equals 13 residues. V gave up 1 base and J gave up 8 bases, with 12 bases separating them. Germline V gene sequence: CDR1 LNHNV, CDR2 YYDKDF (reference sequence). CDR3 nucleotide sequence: TGTGCCACCAGCAGAGGGAGGCAACCCAAGCAGTACTTC. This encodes CATSRGRQPKQYF.

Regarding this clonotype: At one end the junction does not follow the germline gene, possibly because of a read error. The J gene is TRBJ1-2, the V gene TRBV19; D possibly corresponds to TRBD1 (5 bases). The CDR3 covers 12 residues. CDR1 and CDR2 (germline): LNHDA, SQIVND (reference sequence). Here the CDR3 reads CASSILGTGCTF. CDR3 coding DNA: TGTGCCAGTAGTATTCTTGGGACTGGCTGCACCTTC.

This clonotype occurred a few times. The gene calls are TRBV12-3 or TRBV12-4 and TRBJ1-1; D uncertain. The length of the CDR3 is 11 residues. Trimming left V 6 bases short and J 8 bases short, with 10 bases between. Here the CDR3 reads CASRMFDEAFF. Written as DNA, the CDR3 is TGTGCCAGCAGGATGTTTGACGAAGCTTTCTTT.

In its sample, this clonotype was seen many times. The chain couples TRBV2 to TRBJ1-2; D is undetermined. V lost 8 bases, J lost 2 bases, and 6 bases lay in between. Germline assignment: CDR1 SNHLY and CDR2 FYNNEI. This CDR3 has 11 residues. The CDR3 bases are TGTGCCAGCTCGTTCAACTATGGCTACACCTTC. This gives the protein CASSFNYGYTF.

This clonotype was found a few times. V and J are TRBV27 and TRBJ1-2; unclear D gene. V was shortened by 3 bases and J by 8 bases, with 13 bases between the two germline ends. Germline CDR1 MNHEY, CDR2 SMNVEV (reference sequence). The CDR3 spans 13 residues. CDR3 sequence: CASSFGRFEGYTF. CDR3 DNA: TGTGCCAGCAGTTTTGGCAGATTCGAAGGCTACACCTTC.

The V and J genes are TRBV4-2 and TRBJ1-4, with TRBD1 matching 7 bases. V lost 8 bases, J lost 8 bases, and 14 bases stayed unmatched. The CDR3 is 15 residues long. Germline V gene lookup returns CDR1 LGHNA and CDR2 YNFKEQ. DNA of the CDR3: TGTGCCAGCCTTGGGCGGGACAGAGTAGAGGAAAAACTGTTTTTT. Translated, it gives CASLGRDRVEEKLFF.

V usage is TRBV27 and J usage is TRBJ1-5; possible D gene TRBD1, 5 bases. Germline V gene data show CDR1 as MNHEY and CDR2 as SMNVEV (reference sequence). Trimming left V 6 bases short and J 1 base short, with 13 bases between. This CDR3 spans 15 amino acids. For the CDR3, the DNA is TGTGCCAGCAGCGCGACGCAGGGAAGCAATCAGCCCCAGCATTTT. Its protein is CASSATQGSNQPQHF.

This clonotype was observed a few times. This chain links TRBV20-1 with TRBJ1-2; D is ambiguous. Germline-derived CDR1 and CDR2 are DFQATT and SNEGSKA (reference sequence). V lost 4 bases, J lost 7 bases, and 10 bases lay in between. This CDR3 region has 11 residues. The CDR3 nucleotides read TGCAGTGCTACCTTTCCGGGTGGCTACACCTTC. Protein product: CSATFPGGYTF.

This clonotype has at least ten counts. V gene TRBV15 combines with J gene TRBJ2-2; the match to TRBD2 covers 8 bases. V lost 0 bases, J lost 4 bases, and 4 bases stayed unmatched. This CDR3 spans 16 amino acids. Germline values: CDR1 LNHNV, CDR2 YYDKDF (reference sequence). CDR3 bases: TGTGCCACCAGCAGAGAGGACGGGAGGGGCACCGGGGAGCTGTTTTTT. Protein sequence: CATSREDGRGTGELFF.

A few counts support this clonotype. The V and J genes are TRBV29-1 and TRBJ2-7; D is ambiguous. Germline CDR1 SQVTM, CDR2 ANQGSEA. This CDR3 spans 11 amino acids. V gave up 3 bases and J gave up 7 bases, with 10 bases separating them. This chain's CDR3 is CSVDLGREQYF. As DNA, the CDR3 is TGCAGCGTTGATCTCGGACGGGAGCAGTACTTC.

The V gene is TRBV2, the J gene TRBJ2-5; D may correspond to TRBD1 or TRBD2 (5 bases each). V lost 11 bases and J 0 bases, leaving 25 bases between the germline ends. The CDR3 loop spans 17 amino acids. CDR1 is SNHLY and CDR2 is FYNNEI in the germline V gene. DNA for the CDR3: TGTGCCGGGGGACGGAGCGGCGATAACCCGTACCAAGAGACCCAGTACTTC. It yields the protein CAGGRSGDNPYQETQYF.

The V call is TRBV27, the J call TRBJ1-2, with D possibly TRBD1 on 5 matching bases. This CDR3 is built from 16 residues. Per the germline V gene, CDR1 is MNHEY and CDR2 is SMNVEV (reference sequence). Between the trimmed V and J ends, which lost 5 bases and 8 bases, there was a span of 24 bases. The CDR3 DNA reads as TGTGCCAGCAGTGGCACTACCGGGGACGGCAGCAGGGGCTACACCTTC. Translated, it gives CASSGTTGDGSRGYTF.

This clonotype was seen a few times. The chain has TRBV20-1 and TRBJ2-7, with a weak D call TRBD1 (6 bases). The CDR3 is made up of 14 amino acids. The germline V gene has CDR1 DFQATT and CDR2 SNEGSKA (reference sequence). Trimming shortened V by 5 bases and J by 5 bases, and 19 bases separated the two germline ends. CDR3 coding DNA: TGCAGTGCTCATCAGGACAGTCAAACCCACGAGCAGTACTTC. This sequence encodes CSAHQDSQTHEQYF.

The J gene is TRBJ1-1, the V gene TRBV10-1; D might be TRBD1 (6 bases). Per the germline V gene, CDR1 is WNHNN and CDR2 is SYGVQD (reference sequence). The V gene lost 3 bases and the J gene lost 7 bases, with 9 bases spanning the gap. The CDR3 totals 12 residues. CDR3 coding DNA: TGCGCCAGCAGTGATACAGGGAATGAAGCTTTCTTT. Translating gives CASSDTGNEAFF.

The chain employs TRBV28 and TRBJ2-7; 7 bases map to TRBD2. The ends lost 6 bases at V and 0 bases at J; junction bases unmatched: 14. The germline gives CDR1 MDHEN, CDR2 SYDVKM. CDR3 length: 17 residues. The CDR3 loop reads CASRTTYREDLSYEQYF. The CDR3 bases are TGTGCCAGCAGAACCACTTATCGGGAGGACCTCTCCTACGAGCAGTACTTC.

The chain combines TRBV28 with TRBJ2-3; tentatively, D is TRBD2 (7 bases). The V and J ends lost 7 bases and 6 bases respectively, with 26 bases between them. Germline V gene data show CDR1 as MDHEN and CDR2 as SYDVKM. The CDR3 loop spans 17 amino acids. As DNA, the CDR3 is TGTGCCAGCAAGACAAGGGGGGGGAACACAGCTTCCGATACGCAGTATTTT. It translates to CASKTRGGNTASDTQYF. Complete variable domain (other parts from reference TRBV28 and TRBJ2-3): DVKVTQSSRYLVKRTGEKVFLECVQDMDHENMFWYRQDPGLGLRLIYFSYDVKMKEKGDIPEGYSVSREKKERFSLILESASTNQTSMYLCASKTRGGNTASDTQYFGPGTRLTVL.

The CDR3 is CASSPEDSYEQYF. The DNA of the CDR3 is TGTGCCAGCAGCCCGGAGGACAGTTACGAGCAGTACTTC. The V and J genes are TRBV7-8 and TRBJ2-7; D possibly corresponds to TRBD1 (6 bases). Trimming took off 5 bases at V and 4 bases at J, with 12 bases between the two ends. The CDR3 contains 13 residues. Germline CDR1 is SGHVS and CDR2 is FQNEAQ.

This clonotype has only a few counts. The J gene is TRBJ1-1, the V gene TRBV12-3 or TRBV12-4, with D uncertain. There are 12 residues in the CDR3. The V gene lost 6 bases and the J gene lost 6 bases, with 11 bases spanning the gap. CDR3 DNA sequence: TGTGCCAGCAGGCCCCAGTGGTCTGAAGCTTTCTTT. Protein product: CASRPQWSEAFF.

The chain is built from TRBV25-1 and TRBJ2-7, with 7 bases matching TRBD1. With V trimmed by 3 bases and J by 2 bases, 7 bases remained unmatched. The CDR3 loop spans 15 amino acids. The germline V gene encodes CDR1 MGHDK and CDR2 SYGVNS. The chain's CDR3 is CASSDTRDSPYEQYF. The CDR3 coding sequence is TGTGCCAGCAGTGACACTCGGGACAGTCCCTACGAGCAGTACTTC.

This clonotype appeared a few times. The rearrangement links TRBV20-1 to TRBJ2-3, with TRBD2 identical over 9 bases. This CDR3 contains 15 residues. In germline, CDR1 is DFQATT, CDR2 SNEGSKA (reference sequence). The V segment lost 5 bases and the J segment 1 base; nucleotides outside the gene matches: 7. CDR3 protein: CSAGGRTSGTDTQYF. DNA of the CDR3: TGCAGTGCTGGGGGGAGGACTAGCGGCACAGATACGCAGTATTTT.

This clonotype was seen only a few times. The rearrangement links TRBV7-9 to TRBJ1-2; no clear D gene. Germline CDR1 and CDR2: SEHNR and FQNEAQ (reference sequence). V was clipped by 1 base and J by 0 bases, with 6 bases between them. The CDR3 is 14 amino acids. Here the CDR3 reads CASSLGGANYGYTF. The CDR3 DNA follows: TGTGCCAGCAGCTTAGGCGGAGCTAACTATGGCTACACCTTC.

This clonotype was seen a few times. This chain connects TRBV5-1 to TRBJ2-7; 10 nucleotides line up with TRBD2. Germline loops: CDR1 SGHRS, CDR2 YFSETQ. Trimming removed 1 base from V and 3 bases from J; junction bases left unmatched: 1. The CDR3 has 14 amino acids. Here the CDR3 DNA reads TGCGCCAGCAGCTTGACTAGCGGGGACTACGAGCAGTACTTC. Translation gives CASSLTSGDYEQYF.

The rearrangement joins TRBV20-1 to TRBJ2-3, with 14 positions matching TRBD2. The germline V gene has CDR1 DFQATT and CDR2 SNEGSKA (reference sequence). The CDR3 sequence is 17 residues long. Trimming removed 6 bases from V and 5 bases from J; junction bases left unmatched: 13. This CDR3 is CSALGTSGGHSLDTQYF. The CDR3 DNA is TGCAGTGCGCTCGGGACTAGCGGGGGCCATAGTCTAGATACGCAGTATTTT.